One sample yielded the 21 T cell receptor beta chains listed below, sequenced in a study of T cell responses to AZD1222 COVID-19 vaccine. The data were produced by immunoSEQ multiplex PCR, yet TCRdb's version contains in-frame clones alone and is incomplete. The table records some 150,000 clones, over 85% of them present only once. The source material was peripheral blood, sampled on day 0 of MenACWY control vaccination. The receptors here all came from an adult in good health.

This chain links TRBV24-1 with TRBJ2-5, with D tentatively TRBD1 or TRBD2 (5 bases each). V lost 8 bases and J lost 1, with 13 bases in between. The length of the CDR3 is 14 residues. Germline V gene sequence: CDR1 KGHDR, CDR2 SFDVKD. CDR3 DNA sequence: TGTGCCACCATTGCGATGGGGGTCCAAGAGACCCAGTACTTC. It codes for CATIAMGVQETQYF.

This rearrangement joins TRBV29-1 to TRBJ2-5; D ambiguous. Germline V gene sequence: CDR1 SQVTM, CDR2 ANQGSEA. This CDR3 has 14 amino acids. Trimming took off 3 bases at V and 2 bases at J, with 13 bases between the two ends. The CDR3 sequence: CSVDSGFTQETQYF. For the CDR3, the DNA is TGCAGCGTTGATTCCGGATTTACTCAAGAGACCCAGTACTTC.

CDR3 in DNA: TGTGCCAGCAGGCCCACCCTCGGGCCCCAGCATTTT. Protein: CASRPTLGPQHF. This chain uses TRBV12-3 or TRBV12-4 with TRBJ1-5; D is ambiguous. This CDR3 spans 12 amino acids. The ends were cut back, 6 bases at V and 9 bases at J, with 12 bases in the middle.

The rearrangement links TRBV18 to TRBJ2-5; a weak D match, TRBD1 (5 bases). CDR1 and CDR2 (germline): KGHSH, LQKENI. The length of the CDR3 is 12 residues. V was pared by 5 bases and J by 3 bases, with 7 bases between. CDR3 coding DNA: TGTGCCAGCTCAGCAGGGAAAGAGACCCAGTACTTC. The encoded protein is CASSAGKETQYF.

A single count supports this clone. V gene TRBV2 combines with J gene TRBJ1-5; D ambiguous. Germline CDR1 reads SNHLY; CDR2 reads FYNNEI. The CDR3 contains 15 residues. V lost 8 bases and J 1 base, leaving 15 bases between the germline ends. Written as DNA, the CDR3 is TGTGCCAGCTCCGAGGAGGGCACGAGCAATCAGCCCCAGCATTTT. It yields the protein CASSEEGTSNQPQHF.

The gene calls are TRBV5-1 and TRBJ2-3; 8 nucleotides line up with TRBD1. The CDR3 totals 17 residues. Germline CDR1 is SGHRS and CDR2 is YFSETQ. V was pared by 3 bases and J by 4 bases, with 13 bases of the junction left unmatched. The CDR3 DNA reads TGCGCCAGCAGCTACACACCGACAGGGGAAGGAGCAGATACGCAGTATTTT. Its translation is CASSYTPTGEGADTQYF.

The chain links TRBV14 to TRBJ1-2; D not resolved. Germline CDR1 is SGHDN and CDR2 is FVKESK. The CDR3 totals 16 residues. The V end was cut by 1 base, the J end by 5 bases, with 17 bases between. The CDR3 protein is CASSQGGRRSGYGYTF. The CDR3, as DNA: TGTGCCAGCAGCCAAGGTGGCAGGCGGTCGGGGTATGGCTACACCTTC.

The rearrangement joins TRBV5-1 to TRBJ2-7; TRBD2 agrees at 10 bases. There are 20 residues in the CDR3. Germline CDR1 is SGHRS and CDR2 is YFSETQ. V gave up 0 bases and J gave up 2 bases; unmatched junction bases: 17. CDR3 in amino acids: CASSLDAVGRRTSGAYEQYF. DNA of the CDR3: TGCGCCAGCAGCTTGGATGCGGTAGGCAGGCGAACTAGCGGGGCCTACGAGCAGTACTTC. The full variable domain, completed using reference TRBV5-1 and TRBJ2-7, is KAGVTQTPRYLIKTRGQQVTLSCSPISGHRSVSWYQQTPGQGLQFLFEYFSETQRNKGNFPGRFSGRQFSNSRSEMNVSTLELGDSALYLCASSLDAVGRRTSGAYEQYFGPGTRLTVT.

The V and J genes are TRBV7-5 and TRBJ2-3; TRBD1 is the table's D call and was not checked against the DNA. TRBV7-5 is shown as a pseudogene. The CDR3 has 15 amino acids. CDR3 coding DNA: TGTGTCAGAAGCTACAGGGACCGCCGACCAGATACGCAGTATTTT. Amino acid sequence: CVRSYRDRRPDTQYF.

The chain links TRBV28 to TRBJ1-2; 7 nucleotides align to TRBD1. V gave up 5 bases and J gave up 4 bases; unmatched junction bases: 7. Per germline, CDR1 MDHEN and CDR2 SYDVKM. The CDR3 covers 14 residues. CDR3 sequence: CASSTRQGGYGYTF. CDR3 DNA: TGTGCCAGCAGTACCCGACAGGGCGGCTATGGCTACACCTTC.

The V and J genes are TRBV19 and TRBJ2-6; weak D call: TRBD1 (6 bases). The CDR3 has 15 residues. Deletions cut 7 bases from V and 2 bases from J, with 12 bases between. Germline V gene sequence: CDR1 LNHDA, CDR2 SQIVND (reference sequence). This CDR3 reads CASIGTGTGANVLTF. CDR3 DNA: TGTGCCAGTATTGGTACAGGGACTGGGGCCAACGTCCTGACTTTC.

Here the CDR3 DNA reads TGTGCCAGCTCACCACTAGAGTCGGGGGAGCAGTACTTC. The encoded protein is CASSPLESGEQYF. The J gene is TRBJ2-7, the V gene TRBV18; a possible D gene is TRBD2 (5 bases). V was trimmed by 1 base and J by 7 bases, leaving 11 bases between them. Germline V gene sequence: CDR1 KGHSH, CDR2 LQKENI. The CDR3 is 13 residues long.

This clone was recorded only once. This chain links TRBV6-5 with TRBJ1-4; D is possibly TRBD1 (6 bases). V was pared by 3 bases and J by 11 bases, with 19 bases between. Germline V CDR1 and CDR2: MNHEY, SVGAGI. This CDR3 comprises 15 residues. The CDR3 DNA reads TGTGCCAGCAGTTATTACGGGAGACCAGGGGAGAAACTGTTTTTT. It translates to CASSYYGRPGEKLFF.

This clone has only one observation. The chain links TRBV27 to TRBJ1-1; no reliable D call. CDR1 is MNHEY and CDR2 is SMNVEV in the germline V gene (reference sequence). V was shortened by 0 bases and J by 1 base, with 6 bases between the two germline ends. The CDR3 contains 14 residues. For the CDR3, the DNA is TGTGCCAGCAGTTTATCCGGGCAGAACACTGAAGCTTTCTTT. Translating it yields CASSLSGQNTEAFF.

This rearrangement joins TRBV25-1 to TRBJ2-7; D not resolved. The CDR3 loop spans 11 amino acids. V shed 8 bases and J shed 6 bases, with 11 bases lying between them. Germline assignment: CDR1 MGHDK and CDR2 SYGVNS. The DNA for the CDR3 is TGTGCCAGCTCTGAGGCTACCGAGCAGTACTTC. This encodes CASSEATEQYF.

V gene TRBV4-2 combines with J gene TRBJ1-2; no firm D call. The CDR3 covers 14 residues. The V end lost 0 bases, the J end lost 3 bases, and 8 bases lay between the germline ends. Germline values: CDR1 LGHNA, CDR2 YNFKEQ. CDR3 protein: CASSQDHVDYGYTF. DNA of the CDR3: TGTGCCAGCAGCCAAGATCACGTGGACTATGGCTACACCTTC.

This chain joins TRBV7-3 and TRBJ1-1, with TRBD1 matching 7 bases. V shed 5 bases, J shed 4 bases, and the junction held 7 bases outside the gene matches. This CDR3 is built from 14 residues. In germline, CDR1 is SGHTA, CDR2 FQGTGA. The CDR3 region has the DNA TGTGCCAGCAGCCCGACAGGGCAAGTCACTGAAGCTTTCTTT. It yields the protein CASSPTGQVTEAFF.

The chain joins TRBV30 to TRBJ2-4; 12 bases are shared with TRBD2. The junction had 10 bases not matched to a gene; V was cut back by 2 bases and J by 2 bases. Germline assignment: CDR1 GTSNPN and CDR2 SVGIG (reference sequence). The CDR3 is made up of 18 amino acids. The CDR3, as DNA: TGTGCCTGGAGTAGGACTAGCGGGGATTTATTATCCAAAAACATTCAGTACTTC. Protein product: CAWSRTSGDLLSKNIQYF.

The rearrangement joins TRBV30 to TRBJ1-5; no definite D call. In germline, CDR1 is GTSNPN, CDR2 SVGIG (reference sequence). This CDR3 has 14 residues. The V gene lost 1 base and the J gene lost 1 base, with 8 bases spanning the gap. The CDR3 nucleotides read TGTGCCTGGAGTGGAAGGGTGAGCAATCAGCCCCAGCATTTT. It yields the protein CAWSGRVSNQPQHF.

The rearrangement joins TRBV5-1 to TRBJ2-7, with D possibly TRBD2 on 7 matching bases. Trimming shortened V by 5 bases and J by 1 base, and 13 bases separated the two germline ends. Germline V CDR1 and CDR2: SGHRS, YFSETQ. The CDR3 is made up of 14 amino acids. The CDR3 region has the DNA TGCGCCAGCAGTCGGGGGGACATGTCCTACGAGCAGTACTTC. It specifies CASSRGDMSYEQYF.

The J gene is TRBJ2-7, the V gene TRBV12-3 or TRBV12-4; possible D gene TRBD1, 5 bases. This CDR3 is built from 12 residues. V was shortened by 3 bases and J by 5 bases, with 8 bases between the two germline ends. Written as DNA, the CDR3 is TGTGCCAGCAGTTTGACAGAAAACGAGCAGTACTTC. Residues: CASSLTENEQYF.